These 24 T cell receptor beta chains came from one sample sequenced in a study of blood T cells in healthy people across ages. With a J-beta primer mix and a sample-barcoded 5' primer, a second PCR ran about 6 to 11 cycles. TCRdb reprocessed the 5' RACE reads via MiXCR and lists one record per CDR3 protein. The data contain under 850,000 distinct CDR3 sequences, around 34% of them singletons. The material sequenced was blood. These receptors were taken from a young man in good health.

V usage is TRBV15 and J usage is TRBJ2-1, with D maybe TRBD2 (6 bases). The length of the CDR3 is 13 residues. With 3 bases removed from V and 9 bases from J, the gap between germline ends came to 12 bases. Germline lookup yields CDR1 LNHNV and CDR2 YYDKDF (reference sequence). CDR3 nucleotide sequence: TGTGCCACCAGCAGTGTGAGGGGAGGTGAGCAGTTCTTC. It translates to CATSSVRGGEQFF.

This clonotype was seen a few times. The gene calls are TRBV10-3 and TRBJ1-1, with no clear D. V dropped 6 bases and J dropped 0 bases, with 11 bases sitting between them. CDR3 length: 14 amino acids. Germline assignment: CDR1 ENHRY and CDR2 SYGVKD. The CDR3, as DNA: TGTGCCATCAGACCGCTAAACATGAACACTGAAGCTTTCTTT. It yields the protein CAIRPLNMNTEAFF.

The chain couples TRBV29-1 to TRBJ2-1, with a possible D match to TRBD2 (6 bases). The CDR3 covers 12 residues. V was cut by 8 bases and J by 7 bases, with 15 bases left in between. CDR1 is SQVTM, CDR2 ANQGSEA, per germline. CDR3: CSPAPEGNEQFF. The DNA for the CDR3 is TGCAGCCCTGCCCCGGAGGGAAATGAGCAGTTCTTC.

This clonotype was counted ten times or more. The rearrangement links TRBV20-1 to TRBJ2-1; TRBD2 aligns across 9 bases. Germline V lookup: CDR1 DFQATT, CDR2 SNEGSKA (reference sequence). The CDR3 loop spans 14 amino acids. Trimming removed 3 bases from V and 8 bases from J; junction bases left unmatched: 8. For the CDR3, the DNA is TGCAGTGCTAGGGGACTAGCTGAAGTGTATGAGCAGTTCTTC. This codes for CSARGLAEVYEQFF.

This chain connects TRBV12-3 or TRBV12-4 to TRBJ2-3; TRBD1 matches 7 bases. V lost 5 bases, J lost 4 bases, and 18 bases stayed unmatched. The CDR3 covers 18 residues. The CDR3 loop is CASSPSTGLGSRADTQYF. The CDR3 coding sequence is TGTGCCAGCAGTCCCTCGACAGGGCTTGGATCTAGAGCAGATACGCAGTATTTT.

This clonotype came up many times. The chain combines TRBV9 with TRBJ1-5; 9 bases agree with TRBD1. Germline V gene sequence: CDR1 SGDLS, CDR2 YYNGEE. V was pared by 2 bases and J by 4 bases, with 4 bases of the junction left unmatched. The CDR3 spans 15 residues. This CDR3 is CASSVDGTGNQPQHF. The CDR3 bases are TGTGCCAGCAGCGTGGACGGGACAGGGAATCAGCCCCAGCATTTT.

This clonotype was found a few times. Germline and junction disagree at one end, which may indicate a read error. CDR3 residues: CASSSSKNIQYF. The CDR3 DNA is TGTGCCAGTAGTTCTTCCAAAAACATTCAGTACTTC. The V gene is TRBV12-3 or TRBV12-4, the J gene TRBJ2-4; D uncertain. The CDR3 covers 12 residues.

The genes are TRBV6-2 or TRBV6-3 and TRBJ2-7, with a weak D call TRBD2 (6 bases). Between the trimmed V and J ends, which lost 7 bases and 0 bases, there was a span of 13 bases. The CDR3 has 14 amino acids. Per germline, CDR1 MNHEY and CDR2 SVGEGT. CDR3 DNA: TGTGCCAGCATCCAGGACGGGAGCTCCTACGAGCAGTACTTC. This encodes CASIQDGSSYEQYF.

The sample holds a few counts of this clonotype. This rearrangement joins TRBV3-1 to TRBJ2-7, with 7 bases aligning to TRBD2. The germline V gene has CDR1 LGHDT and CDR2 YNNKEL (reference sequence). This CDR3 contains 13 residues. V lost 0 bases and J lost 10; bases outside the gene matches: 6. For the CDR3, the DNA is TGTGCCAGCAGCCAAGATCGGAGACTAGCTCAGTACTTC. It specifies CASSQDRRLAQYF.

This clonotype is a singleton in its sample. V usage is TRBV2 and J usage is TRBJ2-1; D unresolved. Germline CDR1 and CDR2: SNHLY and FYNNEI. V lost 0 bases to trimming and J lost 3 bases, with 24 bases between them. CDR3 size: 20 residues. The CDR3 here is CASSEAWSGWPWQIYNEQFF. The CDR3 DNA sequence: TGTGCCAGCAGTGAAGCGTGGTCCGGGTGGCCTTGGCAGATCTACAATGAGCAGTTCTTC.

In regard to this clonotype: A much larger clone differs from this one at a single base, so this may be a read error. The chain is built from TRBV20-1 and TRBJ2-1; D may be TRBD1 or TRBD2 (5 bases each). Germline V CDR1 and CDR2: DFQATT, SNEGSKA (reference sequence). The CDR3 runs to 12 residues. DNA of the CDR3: TGCAGTGCCAGGGACCCCGACAAGGAGCAGTTCTTC. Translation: CSARDPDKEQFF.

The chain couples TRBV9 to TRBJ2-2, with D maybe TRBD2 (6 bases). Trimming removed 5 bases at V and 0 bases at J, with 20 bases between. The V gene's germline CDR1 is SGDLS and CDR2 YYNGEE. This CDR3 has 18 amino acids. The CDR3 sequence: CASSYSIYGSANTGELFF. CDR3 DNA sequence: TGTGCCAGCAGTTACTCGATATACGGGAGCGCGAACACCGGGGAGCTGTTTTTT.

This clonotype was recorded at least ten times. The CDR3 nucleotides read TGTGCCAGCAGTTTAGAGGACAGCGCCTACGAGCAGTACTTC. Translating it yields CASSLEDSAYEQYF. The gene calls are TRBV12-3 or TRBV12-4 and TRBJ2-7; D is perhaps TRBD1 (6 bases). V was cut by 1 base and J by 2 bases, with 9 bases left in between. The CDR3 is 14 residues long.

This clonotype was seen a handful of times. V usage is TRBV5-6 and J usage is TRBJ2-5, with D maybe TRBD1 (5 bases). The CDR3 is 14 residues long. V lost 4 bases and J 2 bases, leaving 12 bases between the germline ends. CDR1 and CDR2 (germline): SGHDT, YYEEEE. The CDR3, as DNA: TGTGCCAGCAGCCCGACAGATTCGCAAGAGACCCAGTACTTC. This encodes CASSPTDSQETQYF.

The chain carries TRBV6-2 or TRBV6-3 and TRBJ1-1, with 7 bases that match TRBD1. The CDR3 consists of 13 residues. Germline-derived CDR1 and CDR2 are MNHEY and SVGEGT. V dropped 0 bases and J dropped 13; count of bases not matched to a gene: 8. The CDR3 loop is CASSYSAQGSGFF. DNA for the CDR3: TGTGCCAGCAGTTACTCGGCACAGGGGAGCGGTTTCTTT.

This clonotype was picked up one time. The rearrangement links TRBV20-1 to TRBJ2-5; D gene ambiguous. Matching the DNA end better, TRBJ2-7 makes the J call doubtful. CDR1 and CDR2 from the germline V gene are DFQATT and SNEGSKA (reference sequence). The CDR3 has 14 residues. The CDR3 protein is CSARLIDNPYEQYF. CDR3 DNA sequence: TGCAGTGCTAGATTAATCGACAATCCCTACGAGCAGTACTTC.

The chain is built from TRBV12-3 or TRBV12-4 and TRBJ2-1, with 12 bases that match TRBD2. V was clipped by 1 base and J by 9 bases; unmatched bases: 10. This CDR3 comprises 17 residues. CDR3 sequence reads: CASSLGLAGGPGIEQFF. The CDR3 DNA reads TGTGCCAGCAGTTTAGGGCTAGCGGGGGGGCCAGGTATTGAGCAGTTCTTC.

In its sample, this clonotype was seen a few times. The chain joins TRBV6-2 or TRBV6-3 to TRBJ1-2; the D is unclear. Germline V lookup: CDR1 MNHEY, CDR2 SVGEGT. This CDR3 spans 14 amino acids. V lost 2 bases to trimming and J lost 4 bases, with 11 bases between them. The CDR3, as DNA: TGTGCCAGCAGTTACAACCCAGAGCTCTATGGCTACACCTTC. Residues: CASSYNPELYGYTF.

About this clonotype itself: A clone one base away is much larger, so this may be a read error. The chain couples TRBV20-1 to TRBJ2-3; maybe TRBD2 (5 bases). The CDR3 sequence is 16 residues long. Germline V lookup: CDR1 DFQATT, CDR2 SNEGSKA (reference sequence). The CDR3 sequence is CRASPETTRFTDTQYF. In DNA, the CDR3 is TGCAGAGCTAGTCCAGAGACTACACGCTTCACAGATACGCAGTATTTT.

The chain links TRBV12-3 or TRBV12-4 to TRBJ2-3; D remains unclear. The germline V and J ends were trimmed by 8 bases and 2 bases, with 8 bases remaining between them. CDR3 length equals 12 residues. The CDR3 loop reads CASASITDTQYF. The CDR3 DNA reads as TGTGCCAGCGCAAGTATCACAGATACGCAGTATTTT.

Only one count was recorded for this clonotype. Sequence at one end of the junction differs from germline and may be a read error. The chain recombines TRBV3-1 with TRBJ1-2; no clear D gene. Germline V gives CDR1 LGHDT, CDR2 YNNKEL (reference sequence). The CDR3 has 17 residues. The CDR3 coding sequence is TGTGCCAGCACCCCAACCCTATCTCCGATCGATAACGATGGCTACACCTTC. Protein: CASTPTLSPIDNDGYTF.

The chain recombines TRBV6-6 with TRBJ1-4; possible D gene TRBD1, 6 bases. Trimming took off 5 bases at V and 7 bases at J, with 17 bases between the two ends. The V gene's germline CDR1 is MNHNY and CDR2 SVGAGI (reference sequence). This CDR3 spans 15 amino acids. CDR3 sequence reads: CASSPPGAAGEKLFF. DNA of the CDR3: TGTGCCAGCAGTCCGCCAGGGGCAGCCGGTGAAAAACTGTTTTTT.

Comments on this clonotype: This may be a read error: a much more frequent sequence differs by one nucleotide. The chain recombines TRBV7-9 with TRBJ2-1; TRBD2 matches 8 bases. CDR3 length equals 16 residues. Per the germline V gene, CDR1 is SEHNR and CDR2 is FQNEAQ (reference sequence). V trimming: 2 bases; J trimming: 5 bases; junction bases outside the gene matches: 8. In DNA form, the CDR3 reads TGTGCCAGCAGCTTAAAGAGCGGGGGACGCAACAATGAGCAGTTCTTC. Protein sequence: CASSLKSGGRNNEQFF. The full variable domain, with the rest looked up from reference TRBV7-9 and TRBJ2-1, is DTGVSQNPRHKITKRGQNVTFRCDPISEHNRLYWYRQTLGQGPEFLTYFQNEAQLEKSRLLSDRFSAERPKGSFSTLEIQRTEQGDSAMYLCASSLKSGGRNNEQFFGPGTRLTVL.

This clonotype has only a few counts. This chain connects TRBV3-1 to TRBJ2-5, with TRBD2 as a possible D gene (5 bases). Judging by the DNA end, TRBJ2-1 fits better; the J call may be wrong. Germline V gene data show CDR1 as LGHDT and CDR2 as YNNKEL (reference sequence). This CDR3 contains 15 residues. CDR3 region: CASSQDEIARETQFF. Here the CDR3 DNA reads TGTGCCAGCAGCCAAGATGAAATAGCGCGAGAGACCCAGTTCTTC.